The 27 T cell receptor beta chains in this list originate from one sample, sequenced in a study of T cell repertoires in cytomegalovirus infection. Their antigen targets remain unknown. One entry per CDR3 protein, called by TCRdb with MiXCR from the reads. The repertoire holds some 110,000 distinct CDR3 sequences, with over 9.5% as singletons. The source material was PBMCs, sequenced either directly or after in vitro stimulation (not recorded which). The receptors were gathered from a human donor in good health (CMV status not recorded). Some clones in this sample may be carry-over from other donors' samples.

This clonotype has just a few counts. J is TRBJ2-1 and V is TRBV2; TRBD2 is a possible D gene (6 bases). CDR1 is SNHLY and CDR2 is FYNNEI in the germline V gene. The CDR3 is 12 residues long. V was clipped by 10 bases and J by 7 bases, with 14 bases between them. Written as DNA, the CDR3 is TGTGCCATTAAGGAGGGGCCGAATGAGCAGTTCTTC. Residues: CAIKEGPNEQFF.

The table lists this clonotype with many counts. The chain recombines TRBV28 with TRBJ1-1, with no clear D. Between the trimmed V and J ends, which lost 3 bases and 4 bases, there was a span of 15 bases. The CDR3 loop spans 15 amino acids. Germline V gene lookup returns CDR1 MDHEN and CDR2 SYDVKM. In DNA form, the CDR3 reads TGTGCCAGCAGTTTGAGTTCGTTTGCGGGCACTGAAGCTTTCTTT. This translates into CASSLSSFAGTEAFF.

This clonotype showed up just a few times. V is TRBV6-5 and J is TRBJ2-7; possible D gene TRBD1, 6 bases. This CDR3 comprises 13 residues. The ends were cut back, 8 bases at V and 9 bases at J, with 20 bases in the middle. The germline V gene has CDR1 MNHEY and CDR2 SVGAGI. The CDR3 nucleotides read TGTGCCAGCTCCTTAAGAGGGGGAGCAGTGCAGTACGTC. It is translated as CASSLRGGAVQYV.

The CDR3 sequence is CAWSGRRTGELFF. The CDR3 DNA follows: TGTGCCTGGAGCGGGAGGAGGACCGGGGAGCTGTTTTTT. The J gene is TRBJ2-2, the V gene TRBV30, with 7 nucleotides matching TRBD2. CDR1 GTSNPN and CDR2 SVGIG come from the germline V gene (reference sequence). With V trimmed by 3 bases and J by 5 bases, 3 bases remained unmatched. CDR3 size: 13 residues.

The J gene is TRBJ2-3, the V gene TRBV12-3 or TRBV12-4; TRBD2 matches at 8 bases. The CDR3 is 13 residues long. V lost 6 bases, J lost 4 bases, and 3 bases stayed unmatched. The CDR3 is CASRSGSSDTQYF. In DNA, the CDR3 is TGTGCCAGCAGGAGCGGGAGTTCAGATACGCAGTATTTT.

This clonotype was detected ten times or more. The chain carries TRBV18 and TRBJ1-2; possible D gene TRBD1, 5 bases. From germline, CDR1 is KGHSH and CDR2 LQKENI. The CDR3 has 15 amino acids. V was pared by 0 bases and J by 8 bases, with 16 bases between. CDR3 amino acids: CASSPPGTEGEGYTF. CDR3 DNA sequence: TGTGCCAGCTCACCACCGGGGACGGAGGGTGAAGGCTACACCTTC.

This clonotype showed up many times. The chain links TRBV6-1 to TRBJ1-1; D ambiguous. CDR1 is MNHNS, CDR2 SASEGT, per germline. Trimming removed 4 bases at V and 5 bases at J, with 5 bases between. This CDR3 contains 11 residues. The CDR3 loop is CASSGLTEAFF. The CDR3 region has the DNA TGTGCCAGCAGTGGATTGACTGAAGCTTTCTTT.

Regarding this clonotype: The junction shows a germline mismatch at one end, possibly a read error. The V and J genes are TRBV12-3 or TRBV12-4 and TRBJ1-5, with D perhaps matching TRBD1 (6 bases). The CDR3 covers 15 residues. The CDR3 here is CASSSAGAGNQPQQF. As DNA, the CDR3 is TGTGCCAGCAGCTCGGCGGGGGCAGGCAATCAGCCCCAGCAGTTT.

This clonotype was seen more than once but under ten times. The chain uses TRBV19 and TRBJ1-4; TRBD1 matches 8 bases. The CDR3 spans 13 residues. Unmatched junction bases numbered 9, after V lost 7 bases and J lost 11 bases. Germline V gene data show CDR1 as LNHDA and CDR2 as SQIVND (reference sequence). CDR3 bases: TGTGCCAGTATTGGCCAGGGGGCCGGGAAACTGTTTTTT. This translates into CASIGQGAGKLFF.

This clonotype was seen more than once but under ten times. The CDR3 loop is CASSRVPTNTGELFF. The CDR3 DNA follows: TGTGCCAGTAGTAGGGTCCCCACTAACACCGGGGAGCTGTTTTTT. The chain uses TRBV19 and TRBJ2-2, with no clear D. V was shortened by 4 bases and J by 2 bases, with 11 bases between the two germline ends. This CDR3 comprises 15 residues. Germline CDR1 and CDR2: LNHDA and SQIVND (reference sequence).

This clonotype was seen many times. The chain joins TRBV7-2 to TRBJ2-7; TRBD1 aligns across 7 bases. The germline V gene encodes CDR1 SGHTA and CDR2 FQGNSA. This CDR3 has 14 amino acids. V dropped 5 bases and J dropped 5; count of bases not matched to a gene: 9. The CDR3 here is CASSLRNRGHEQYF. CDR3 in DNA: TGTGCCAGCAGCCTGCGCAACAGGGGTCACGAGCAGTACTTC.

This chain uses TRBV14 with TRBJ2-5; 9 bases are shared with TRBD1. Germline V gene data show CDR1 as SGHDN and CDR2 as FVKESK. The CDR3 extends over 15 amino acids. The ends lost 5 bases at V and 5 bases at J; junction bases unmatched: 9. In DNA, the CDR3 is TGTGCCAGCAGCACATACAGGGGGCGCAGGGAGACCCAGTACTTC. Protein sequence: CASSTYRGRRETQYF. The whole variable domain, filled in from reference TRBV14 and TRBJ2-5, reads EAGVTQFPSHSVIEKGQTVTLRCDPISGHDNLYWYRRVMGKEIKFLLHFVKESKQDESGMPNNRFLAERTGGTYSTLKVQPAELEDSGVYFCASSTYRGRRETQYFGPGTRLLVL.

The chain links TRBV7-8 to TRBJ2-3; a weak D match, TRBD1 (6 bases). Germline V gene sequence: CDR1 SGHVS, CDR2 FQNEAQ. The CDR3 spans 15 residues. The V end was cut by 5 bases, the J end by 4 bases, with 16 bases between. The CDR3 bases are TGTGCCAGCAGCCGAACTAGGGGGTCCTCAGATACGCAGTATTTT. The encoded protein is CASSRTRGSSDTQYF. Full variable domain (remainder filled in from reference TRBV7-8 and TRBJ2-3): GAGVSQSPRYKVAKRGQDVALRCDPISGHVSLFWYQQALGQGPEFLTYFQNEAQLDKSGLPSDRFFAERPEGSVSTLKIQRTQQEDSAVYLCASSRTRGSSDTQYFGPGTRLTVL.

The chain has TRBV20-1 and TRBJ2-7, with 8 positions matching TRBD2. Germline V gives CDR1 DFQATT, CDR2 SNEGSKA (reference sequence). The CDR3 runs to 17 residues. V lost 0 bases to trimming and J lost 3 bases; unmatched junction nucleotides: 13. The CDR3 DNA is TGCAGTGCTAGAGACCCGCCTACTAGCGGCCGCTACTACGAGCAGTACTTC. This encodes CSARDPPTSGRYYEQYF.

This clonotype was detected a few times. This chain uses TRBV19 with TRBJ2-5; D is unresolved. The ends were cut back, 1 base at V and 2 bases at J, with 8 bases in the middle. CDR3 length: 14 residues. In germline, CDR1 is LNHDA, CDR2 SQIVND (reference sequence). DNA of the CDR3: TGTGCCAGTAGTATAGGTAGGGTTCAAGAGACCCAGTACTTC. Protein product: CASSIGRVQETQYF.

In DNA, the CDR3 is TGTGCCAGCAGCGTAGGGGTGACTTCTGAAACAGATACGCAGTATTTT. Translation gives CASSVGVTSETDTQYF. This chain uses TRBV9 with TRBJ2-3; D is unclear. Germline V gene data show CDR1 as SGDLS and CDR2 as YYNGEE. The CDR3 extends over 16 amino acids. V shed 0 bases and J shed 3 bases, with 14 bases lying between them.

This sequence joins TRBV7-3 and TRBJ2-1; D gene ambiguous. The V end was cut by 4 bases, the J end by 6 bases, with 13 bases between. The V gene's germline CDR1 is SGHTA and CDR2 FQGTGA. The CDR3 extends over 14 amino acids. The CDR3 region has the DNA TGTGCCAGCAGCTCGACCCGGGCCTCCAATGAGCAGTTCTTC. As protein: CASSSTRASNEQFF.

This clonotype was seen at least ten times. This chain links TRBV6-2 or TRBV6-3 with TRBJ2-5; D possibly corresponds to TRBD1 (6 bases). Trimming pared 5 bases from V and 3 bases from J, leaving 13 bases between. Per germline, CDR1 MNHEY and CDR2 SVGEGT. This CDR3 has 14 amino acids. The DNA for the CDR3 is TGTGCCAGCAGTCCCACCGGGACAAAAGAGACCCAGTACTTC. Translated: CASSPTGTKETQYF.

This clonotype was seen once. This chain joins TRBV19 and TRBJ2-5, with no clear D. The CDR3 contains 13 residues. Germline V gives CDR1 LNHDA, CDR2 SQIVND (reference sequence). Deletions cut 5 bases from V and 5 bases from J, with 12 bases between. The CDR3 loop is CASSPLRTETQYF. Written as DNA, the CDR3 is TGTGCCAGTAGTCCTCTAAGAACGGAGACCCAGTACTTC. Full variable domain (remainder filled in from reference TRBV19 and TRBJ2-5): DGGITQSPKYLFRKEGQNVTLSCEQNLNHDAMYWYRQDPGQGLRLIYYSQIVNDFQKGDIAEGYSVSREKKESFPLTVTSAQKNPTAFYLCASSPLRTETQYFGPGTRLLVL.

The V call is TRBV20-1, the J call TRBJ1-1; D is perhaps TRBD1 (6 bases). Trimming took 1 base from V and 4 from J, leaving 13 bases between them. Germline-derived CDR1 and CDR2 are DFQATT and SNEGSKA (reference sequence). The CDR3 has 14 amino acids. CDR3 sequence reads: CSARVPRGLTEAFF. For the CDR3, the DNA is TGCAGTGCTAGAGTACCCCGGGGGCTCACTGAAGCTTTCTTT.

CDR3 in amino acids: CASSQTSGSPGELFF. The CDR3 DNA follows: TGCGCCAGCAGCCAGACTAGCGGGAGCCCCGGGGAGCTGTTTTTT. The chain couples TRBV5-1 to TRBJ2-2; the match to TRBD2 covers 12 bases. In germline, CDR1 is SGHRS, CDR2 YFSETQ. V lost 4 bases and J lost 6; bases outside the gene matches: 4. The CDR3 runs 15 residues.

This clonotype was detected only a few times. The V and J genes are TRBV7-6 and TRBJ2-5; maybe TRBD2 (5 bases). CDR1 and CDR2 (germline): SGHVS, FNYEAQ. With 5 bases removed from V and 10 bases from J, the gap between germline ends came to 14 bases. The CDR3 contains 12 residues. In DNA form, the CDR3 reads TGTGCCAGCAGCCCTTTTCCCGGGAACCAGTACTTC. Its translation: CASSPFPGNQYF.

This clonotype has more than one count but fewer than ten. The gene calls are TRBV6-1 and TRBJ2-2; D tentatively reads TRBD1 or TRBD2 (6 bases each). The CDR3 length is 15 residues. Trimming left V 5 bases short and J 5 bases short, with 15 bases between. CDR1 MNHNS and CDR2 SASEGT come from the germline V gene. The CDR3 nucleotides are TGTGCCAGCAGTCAGGGGCGCGGAGGGACCGGGGAGCTGTTTTTT. Its protein product is CASSQGRGGTGELFF.

This clonotype was counted at least ten times. The chain joins TRBV25-1 to TRBJ2-1, with 8 positions matching TRBD2. This CDR3 spans 12 amino acids. Germline values: CDR1 MGHDK, CDR2 SYGVNS. The trim removed 2 bases at V and 12 bases at J, leaving 3 bases unmatched. The CDR3 DNA reads as TGTGCCAGCAGTGAACCGGGAGGGGGGCAGTTCTTC. Translation gives CASSEPGGGQFF.

This chain connects TRBV30 to TRBJ2-1, with D maybe TRBD2 (5 bases). The CDR3 runs 14 residues. CDR1 is GTSNPN, CDR2 SVGIG, per germline (reference sequence). Between the trimmed V and J ends, which lost 2 bases and 6 bases, there was a span of 14 bases. As DNA, the CDR3 is TGTGCCTGGAGTCCCACCCGGCGGGTCAATGAGCAGTTCTTC. It encodes CAWSPTRRVNEQFF.

This clonotype was counted many times. The chain uses TRBV7-2 and TRBJ1-6, with a tentative D call TRBD1 (5 bases). CDR1 and CDR2 from the germline V gene are SGHTA and FQGNSA. V dropped 6 bases and J dropped 10 bases, with 13 bases sitting between them. The CDR3 length is 13 residues. CDR3 residues: CASSPQGDSPLHF. CDR3 coding DNA: TGTGCCAGCAGTCCCCAGGGTGACTCACCCCTCCACTTT.

This clonotype was observed at least ten times. This chain links TRBV5-4 with TRBJ2-1; 10 positions agree with TRBD2. Unmatched junction bases numbered 4, after V lost 5 bases and J lost 8 bases. Germline lookup yields CDR1 SGHNT and CDR2 YYREEE (reference sequence). This CDR3 comprises 13 residues. Here the CDR3 DNA reads TGTGCCAGCAGAGTACTAGCGGGGCATGAGCAGTTCTTC. Amino acid sequence: CASRVLAGHEQFF. The full variable domain, its missing parts supplied by reference TRBV5-4 and TRBJ2-1, is ETGVTQSPTHLIKTRGQQVTLRCSSQSGHNTVSWYQQALGQGPQFIFQYYREEENGRGNFPPRFSGLQFPNYSSELNVNALELDDSALYLCASRVLAGHEQFFGPGTRLTVL.